One T cell receptor (beta chain) is described in this entry. The antigen is undetermined. Construction of TCR beta libraries relied on iRepertoire HTBI primers and on Arm-PCR targeting CDR3 regions. Each CDR3 protein is one row after TCRdb ran MiXCR on the multiplex PCR reads. This table has some 250,000 distinct CDR3 sequences, around 19% appearing once. Time point here: newly diagnosed GD, antithyroid drugs for less than 3 months. PBMC-derived RNA was used for the TCR library. The data were obtained in a study of regulatory T cells in long-lasting Graves disease. Overall study findings and caveats: There were preferences for TRBV28, TRBJ1-2 and TRBJ2-5 in persistent disease. Few sampled subjects may have lowered accuracy. Persistent Graves' patients possessed reduced TCR diversity relative to recently diagnosed ones. Persistent patients had a count of shared public clonotypes (2,741) that exceeded that of new patients (roughly 1,000).

Germline V gene lookup returns CDR1 MNHEY and CDR2 SVGEGT. V lost 5 bases to trimming and J lost 9 bases, with 20 bases between them. CDR3 size: 15 residues. These same data were also listed under a study on T cells in Graves' hyperthyroidism and ophthalmopathy.

The TCR comes from a woman in her thirties with Graves disease. The input for sequencing was peripheral blood mononuclear cells (PBMCs), taken at new diagnosis, from a patient treated with antithyroid drugs. The chain uses TRBV6-2 or TRBV6-3 and TRBJ1-5, with a weak D call TRBD1 (6 bases). CDR3 coding DNA: TGTGCCAGCAGTGAAAATTTAGGGGGAGGACGGCCCCAGCATTTT. This codes for CASSENLGGGRPQHF.